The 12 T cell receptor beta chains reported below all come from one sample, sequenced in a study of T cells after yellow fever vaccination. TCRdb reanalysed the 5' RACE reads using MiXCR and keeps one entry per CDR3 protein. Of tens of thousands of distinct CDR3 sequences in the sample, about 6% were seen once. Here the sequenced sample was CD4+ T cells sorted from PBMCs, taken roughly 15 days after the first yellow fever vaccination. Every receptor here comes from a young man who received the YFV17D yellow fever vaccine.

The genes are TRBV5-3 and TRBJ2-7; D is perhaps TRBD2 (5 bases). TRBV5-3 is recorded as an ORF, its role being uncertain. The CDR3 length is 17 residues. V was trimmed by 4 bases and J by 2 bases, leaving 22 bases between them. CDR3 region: CARSLVRDGKGTYEQYV. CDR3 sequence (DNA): TGTGCCAGAAGCCTGGTGAGGGATGGGAAAGGAACCTACGAGCAGTACGTC.

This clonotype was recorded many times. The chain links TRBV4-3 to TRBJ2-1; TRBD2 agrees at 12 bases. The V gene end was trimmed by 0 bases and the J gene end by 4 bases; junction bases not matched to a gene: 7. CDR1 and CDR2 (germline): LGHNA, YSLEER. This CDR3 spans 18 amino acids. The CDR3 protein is CASSQEPRTSGAYNEQFF. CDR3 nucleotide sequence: TGCGCCAGCAGCCAAGAACCGCGGACTAGCGGGGCTTACAATGAGCAGTTCTTC.

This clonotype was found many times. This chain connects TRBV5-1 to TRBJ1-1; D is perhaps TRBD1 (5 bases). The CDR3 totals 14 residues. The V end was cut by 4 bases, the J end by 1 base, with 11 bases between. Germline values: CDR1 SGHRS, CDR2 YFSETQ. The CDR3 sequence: CASSQGPENTEAFF. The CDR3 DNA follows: TGCGCCAGCAGCCAGGGACCTGAGAACACTGAAGCTTTCTTT.

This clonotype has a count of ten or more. This CDR3 reads CASSDQGVYQPQHF. The CDR3 DNA reads TGTGCCAGCAGCGACCAGGGGGTGTATCAGCCCCAGCATTTT. The rearrangement joins TRBV2 to TRBJ1-5, with 7 bases identical to TRBD1. V shed 6 bases, J shed 5 bases, and the junction held 7 bases outside the gene matches. Germline CDR1 reads SNHLY; CDR2 reads FYNNEI. The CDR3 is 14 amino acids.

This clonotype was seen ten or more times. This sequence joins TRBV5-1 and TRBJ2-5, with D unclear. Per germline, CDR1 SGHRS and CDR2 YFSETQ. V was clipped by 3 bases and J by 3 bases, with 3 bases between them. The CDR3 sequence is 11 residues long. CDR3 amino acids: CASSYKETQYF. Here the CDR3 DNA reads TGCGCCAGCAGCTATAAAGAGACCCAGTACTTC.

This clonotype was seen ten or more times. CDR3 in DNA: TGTGCCAGCAGTCGCCAGGGGGACCTGTATTTT. Its protein is CASSRQGDLYF. The chain joins TRBV12-3 or TRBV12-4 to TRBJ2-3, with 7 bases identical to TRBD1. The V gene end was trimmed by 5 bases and the J gene end by 14 bases; junction bases not matched to a gene: 7. The CDR3 contains 11 residues.

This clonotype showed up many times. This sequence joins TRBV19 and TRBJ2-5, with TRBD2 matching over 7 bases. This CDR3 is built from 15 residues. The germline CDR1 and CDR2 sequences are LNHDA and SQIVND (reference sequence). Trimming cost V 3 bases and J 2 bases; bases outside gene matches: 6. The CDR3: CASSMKRGRQETQYF. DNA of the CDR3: TGTGCCAGTAGTATGAAGCGGGGCCGGCAAGAGACCCAGTACTTC.

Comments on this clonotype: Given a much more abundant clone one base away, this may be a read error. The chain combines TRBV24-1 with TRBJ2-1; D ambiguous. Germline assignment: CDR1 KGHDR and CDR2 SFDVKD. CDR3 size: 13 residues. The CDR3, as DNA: TGTGCCACCAGTGATCCGGGCTACAATGGGCAGTTCTTC. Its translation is CATSDPGYNGQFF.

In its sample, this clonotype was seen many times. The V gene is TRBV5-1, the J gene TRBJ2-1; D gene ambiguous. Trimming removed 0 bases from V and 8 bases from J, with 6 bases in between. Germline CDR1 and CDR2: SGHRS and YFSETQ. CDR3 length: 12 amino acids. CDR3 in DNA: TGCGCCAGCAGCTTGGGCTCGGATGAGCAGTTCTTC. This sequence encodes CASSLGSDEQFF.

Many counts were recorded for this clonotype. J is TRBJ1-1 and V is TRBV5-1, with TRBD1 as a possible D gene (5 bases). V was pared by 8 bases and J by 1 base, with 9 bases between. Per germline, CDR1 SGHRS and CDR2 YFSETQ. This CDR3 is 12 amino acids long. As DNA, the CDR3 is TGCGCCAGGAGGGACCGGAACACTGAAGCTTTCTTT. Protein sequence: CARRDRNTEAFF.

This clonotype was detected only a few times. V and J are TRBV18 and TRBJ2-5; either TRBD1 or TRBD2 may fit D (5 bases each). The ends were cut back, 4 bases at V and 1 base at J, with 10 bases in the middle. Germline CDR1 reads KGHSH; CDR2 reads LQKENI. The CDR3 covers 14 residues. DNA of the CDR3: TGTGCCAGCTCACAAAGGGACGGCCAAGAGACCCAGTACTTC. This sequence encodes CASSQRDGQETQYF.

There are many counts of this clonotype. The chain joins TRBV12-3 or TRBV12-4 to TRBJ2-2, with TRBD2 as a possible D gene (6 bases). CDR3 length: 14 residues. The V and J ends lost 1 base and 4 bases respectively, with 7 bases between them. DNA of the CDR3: TGTGCCAGCAGTTTAGGGAGGGCCACCGGGGAGCTGTTTTTT. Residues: CASSLGRATGELFF.